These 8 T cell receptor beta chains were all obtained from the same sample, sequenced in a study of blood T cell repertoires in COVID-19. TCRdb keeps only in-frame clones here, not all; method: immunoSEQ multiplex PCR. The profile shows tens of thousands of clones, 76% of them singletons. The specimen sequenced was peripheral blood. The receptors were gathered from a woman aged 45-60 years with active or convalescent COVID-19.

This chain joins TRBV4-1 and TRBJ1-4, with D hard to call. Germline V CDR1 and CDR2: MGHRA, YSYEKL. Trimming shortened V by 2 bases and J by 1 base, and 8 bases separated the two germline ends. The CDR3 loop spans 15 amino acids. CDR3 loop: CASSQPGKTNEKLFF. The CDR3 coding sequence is TGCGCCAGCAGCCAACCGGGGAAAACTAATGAAAAACTGTTTTTT.

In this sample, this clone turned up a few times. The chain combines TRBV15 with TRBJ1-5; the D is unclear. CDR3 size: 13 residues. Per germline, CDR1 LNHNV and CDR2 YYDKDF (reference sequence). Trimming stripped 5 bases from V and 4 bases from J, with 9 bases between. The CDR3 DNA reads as TGTGCCACCAGCGGAGGAGGGAATCAGCCCCAGCATTTT. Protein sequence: CATSGGGNQPQHF.

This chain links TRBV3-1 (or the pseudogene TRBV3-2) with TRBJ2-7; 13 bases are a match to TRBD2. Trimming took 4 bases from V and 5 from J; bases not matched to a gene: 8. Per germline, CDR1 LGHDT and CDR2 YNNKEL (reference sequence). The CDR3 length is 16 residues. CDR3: CASSPLGLAGADEQYF. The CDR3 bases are TGTGCCAGCAGCCCCTTAGGACTAGCGGGAGCGGACGAGCAGTACTTC.

CDR3 region: CASSLGVTTNEKLFF. CDR3 nucleotide sequence: TGTGCCAGCAGCTTAGGAGTTACAACTAATGAAAAACTGTTTTTT. This chain uses TRBV7-9 with TRBJ1-4; D gene ambiguous. Looked up from germline, CDR1 is SEHNR and CDR2 is FQNEAQ (reference sequence). The CDR3 sequence is 15 residues long. The V end was cut by 1 base, the J end by 0 bases, with 6 bases between.

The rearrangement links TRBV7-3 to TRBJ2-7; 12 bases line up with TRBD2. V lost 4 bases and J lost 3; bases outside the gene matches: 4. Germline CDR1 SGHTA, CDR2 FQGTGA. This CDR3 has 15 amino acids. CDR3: CASSSGLAGNYEQYF. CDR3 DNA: TGTGCCAGCAGCTCCGGACTAGCGGGAAACTACGAGCAGTACTTC.

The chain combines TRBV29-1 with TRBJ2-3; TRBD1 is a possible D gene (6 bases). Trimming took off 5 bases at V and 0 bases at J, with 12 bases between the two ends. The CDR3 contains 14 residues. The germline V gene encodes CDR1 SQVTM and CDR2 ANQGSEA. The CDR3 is CSVYRTVSTDTQYF. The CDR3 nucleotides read TGCAGCGTTTATAGGACAGTGAGCACAGATACGCAGTATTTT.

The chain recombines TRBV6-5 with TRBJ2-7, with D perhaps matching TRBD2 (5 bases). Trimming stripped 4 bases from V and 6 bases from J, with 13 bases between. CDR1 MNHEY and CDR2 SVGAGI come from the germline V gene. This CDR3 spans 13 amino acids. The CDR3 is CASSFRSAGEQYF. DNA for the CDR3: TGTGCCAGCAGTTTTCGTTCCGCGGGCGAGCAGTACTTC.

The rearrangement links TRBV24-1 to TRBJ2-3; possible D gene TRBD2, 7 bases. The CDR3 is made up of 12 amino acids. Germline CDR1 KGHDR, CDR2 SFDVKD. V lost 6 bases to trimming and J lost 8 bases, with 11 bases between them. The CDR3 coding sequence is TGTGCCACCAGTTGGGGAGGGGGTACGCAGTATTTT. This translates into CATSWGGGTQYF.